These 15 T cell receptor beta chains were all obtained from the same sample, sequenced in a study of blood T cell repertoires in COVID-19. TCRdb keeps only in-frame clones here, not all; method: immunoSEQ multiplex PCR. The sample lists about 120,000 clones; around 89% were seen once. The specimen sequenced was peripheral blood. The receptor source for this set is a man in his 60s with COVID-19, enrolled during active disease.

The J gene is TRBJ1-1, the V gene TRBV7-8; D gene ambiguous. Germline assignment: CDR1 SGHVS and CDR2 FQNEAQ. The CDR3 spans 12 residues. The V end lost 5 bases, the J end lost 4 bases, and 8 bases lay between the germline ends. In DNA, the CDR3 is TGTGCCAGCAGCCCCAAGAGCACTGAAGCTTTCTTT. It encodes CASSPKSTEAFF.

The chain is built from TRBV18 and TRBJ1-4, with D perhaps TRBD1 (6 bases). Trimming removed 6 bases from V and 8 bases from J, with 19 bases in between. The CDR3 sequence is 15 residues long. Per the germline V gene, CDR1 is KGHSH and CDR2 is LQKENI. This CDR3 reads CASSPWDKMGEKLFF. The CDR3 DNA is TGTGCCAGCTCGCCCTGGGACAAAATGGGGGAAAAACTGTTTTTT.

This clone occurred once. One end of the junction varies from germline; a read error may be responsible. This sequence joins TRBV5-1 and TRBJ1-1; D call uncertain. Germline CDR1 reads SGHRS; CDR2 reads YFSETQ. CDR3 length equals 14 residues. The CDR3 reads CASRLDIRRSEAFF. The CDR3 nucleotides are TGCGCCAGCAGATTGGATATACGGAGATCTGAAGCTTTCTTT.

This rearrangement joins TRBV30 to TRBJ2-7, with D possibly TRBD2 on 6 matching bases. The germline V gene encodes CDR1 GTSNPN and CDR2 SVGIG (reference sequence). The CDR3 spans 14 residues. The V gene lost 2 bases and the J gene lost 3 bases, with 14 bases spanning the gap. The CDR3 DNA reads as TGTGCCTGGAGTCTCCCGGGACTTTACTACGAGCAGTACTTC. Translated, it gives CAWSLPGLYYEQYF. Variable domain in full (rest from reference TRBV30 and TRBJ2-7): SQTIHQWPATLVQPVGSPLSLECTVEGTSNPNLYWYRQAAGRGLQLLFYSVGIGQISSEVPQNLSASRPQDRQFILSSKKLLLSDSGFYLCAWSLPGLYYEQYFGPGTRLTVT.

The chain carries TRBV28 and TRBJ2-7, with a possible D match to TRBD2 (6 bases). Germline V CDR1 and CDR2: MDHEN, SYDVKM. This CDR3 is 16 amino acids long. V lost 2 bases and J 2 bases, leaving 16 bases between the germline ends. In DNA form, the CDR3 reads TGTGCCAGCAGTTTACCGGGGACTGTCCGACCCTACGAGCAGTACTTC. It yields the protein CASSLPGTVRPYEQYF. Filled out from reference TRBV28 and TRBJ2-7, the complete variable domain reads DVKVTQSSRYLVKRTGEKVFLECVQDMDHENMFWYRQDPGLGLRLIYFSYDVKMKEKGDIPEGYSVSREKKERFSLILESASTNQTSMYLCASSLPGTVRPYEQYFGPGTRLTVT.

The V call is TRBV9, the J call TRBJ1-6; TRBD1 agrees at 7 bases. V was clipped by 3 bases and J by 6 bases; unmatched bases: 6. The CDR3 spans 15 residues. CDR1 is SGDLS, CDR2 YYNGEE, per germline. The CDR3 DNA follows: TGTGCCAGCAGCGAAGGGGGCCTTTTTAATTCACCCCTCCACTTT. Encoded protein: CASSEGGLFNSPLHF.

This chain links TRBV19 with TRBJ2-2; TRBD1 matches at 9 bases. Germline trimming cut 7 bases from V and 7 bases from J; bases unmatched to any gene: 4. Per germline, CDR1 LNHDA and CDR2 SQIVND (reference sequence). This CDR3 contains 13 residues. The CDR3 DNA reads as TGTGCCAGTATACAGGGGGCCGGCGGGGAGCTGTTTTTT. Translating it yields CASIQGAGGELFF.

The V call is TRBV5-4, the J call TRBJ1-2; a weak D match, TRBD1 (5 bases). Trimming removed 4 bases from V and 7 bases from J, with 14 bases in between. Germline V gene sequence: CDR1 SGHNT, CDR2 YYREEE (reference sequence). CDR3 size: 13 residues. The DNA for the CDR3 is TGTGCCAGCAGCCAGGGTCCCTCAGGTGGCTACACCTTC. This sequence encodes CASSQGPSGGYTF.

The rearrangement uses TRBV3-1 (or the pseudogene TRBV3-2) and TRBJ1-3; D ambiguous. This CDR3 spans 20 amino acids. The V end was cut by 0 bases, the J end by 0 bases, with 21 bases between. CDR1 and CDR2 from the germline V gene are LGHDT and YNNKEL (reference sequence). The CDR3 DNA is TGTGCCAGCAGCCAAGATACTAAACGGGGAATGCTCTACTCTGGAAACACCATATATTTT. It yields the protein CASSQDTKRGMLYSGNTIYF.

The chain joins TRBV11-2 to TRBJ2-1, with TRBD2 identical over 8 bases. This CDR3 comprises 17 residues. Germline V CDR1 and CDR2: SGHAT, FQNNGV. V lost 2 bases and J lost 6; bases outside the gene matches: 12. The CDR3 loop reads CASSLFNGGAMSNEQFF. CDR3 DNA sequence: TGTGCCAGCAGCTTATTCAACGGGGGGGCGATGTCCAATGAGCAGTTCTTC.

A single count supports this clone. The gene calls are TRBV9 and TRBJ2-1; tentative D call: TRBD2 (5 bases). The germline V gene has CDR1 SGDLS and CDR2 YYNGEE. Trimming stripped 4 bases from V and 0 bases from J, with 14 bases between. The CDR3 sequence is 16 residues long. CDR3 loop: CASSLSGESSYNEQFF. The CDR3 DNA follows: TGTGCCAGCAGCCTCAGCGGTGAGAGCTCCTACAATGAGCAGTTCTTC.

This clone showed up just once. The rearrangement uses TRBV6-6 and TRBJ2-7; D remains unclear. Trimming removed 7 bases from V and 2 bases from J, with 15 bases in between. CDR3 length: 14 amino acids. CDR1 is MNHNY and CDR2 is SVGAGI in the germline V gene (reference sequence). The CDR3 coding sequence is TGTGCCAGCAACCTCGGCAGGTCCCCCTACGAGCAGTACTTC. This encodes CASNLGRSPYEQYF.

The genes are TRBV6-2 or TRBV6-3 and TRBJ1-1; D unclear. There are 17 residues in the CDR3. CDR1 is MNHEY and CDR2 is SVGEGT in the germline V gene. V was trimmed by 5 bases and J by 0 bases, leaving 19 bases between them. The CDR3 DNA is TGTGCCAGCAGTCAGACAACGTCAAAGCACCTGAACACTGAAGCTTTCTTT. It specifies CASSQTTSKHLNTEAFF.

The table lists this clone with many counts. The genes are TRBV6-5 and TRBJ1-2, with TRBD1 identical over 11 bases. The germline gives CDR1 MNHEY, CDR2 SVGAGI. The CDR3 covers 16 residues. Trimming cost V 2 bases and J 4 bases; bases outside gene matches: 6. The DNA of the CDR3 is TGTGCCAGCAGTTACACGCGGACAGGGGGCGGCTATGGCTACACCTTC. It yields the protein CASSYTRTGGGYGYTF.

The chain has TRBV6-6 and TRBJ2-3, with TRBD1 identical over 7 bases. In germline, CDR1 is MNHNY, CDR2 SVGAGI (reference sequence). This CDR3 is built from 13 residues. With 7 bases clipped from V and 3 bases from J, the junction kept 4 bases outside the gene matches. DNA of the CDR3: TGTGCCAGCACTGACAGGGCTACAGATACGCAGTATTTT. Translation gives CASTDRATDTQYF.